Each of the 24 T cell receptor beta chains below was sequenced from the same sample in a study of blood T cell repertoires in COVID-19. Clones were sequenced by immunoSEQ multiplex PCR, and TCRdb holds only the in-frame ones, with some missing. The sample comprises hundreds of thousands of clones, 88% of which are singletons, and about 1% rests with the top ten. The sequenced sample was PBMCs or T cells enriched from blood (not recorded which). The receptors derive from a woman between 25 and 40 years old who had recovered from COVID-19.

This rearrangement joins TRBV7-6 to TRBJ2-5; D might be TRBD1 (6 bases). Deletions cut 2 bases from V and 5 bases from J, with 12 bases between. CDR3 length equals 14 residues. In germline, CDR1 is SGHVS, CDR2 FNYEAQ. The CDR3 region is CASSLNQGRETQYF. The DNA of the CDR3 is TGTGCCAGCAGCTTAAACCAGGGGCGGGAGACCCAGTACTTC.

The chain recombines TRBV7-2 with TRBJ1-6; D might be TRBD1 (5 bases). Germline values: CDR1 SGHTA, CDR2 FQGNSA. V gave up 8 bases and J gave up 0 bases, with 8 bases separating them. This CDR3 is 14 amino acids long. This chain's CDR3 is CASARDSYNSPLHF. CDR3 in DNA: TGTGCCAGCGCCAGGGACTCCTATAATTCACCCCTCCACTTT.

V gene TRBV13 combines with J gene TRBJ2-4, with D possibly TRBD2 on 5 matching bases. The CDR3 consists of 16 residues. V lost 0 bases, J lost 1 base, and 10 bases lay in between. CDR1 PRHDT and CDR2 FYEKMQ come from the germline V gene (reference sequence). The CDR3 is CASSLGRSGAKNIQYF. The CDR3 bases are TGTGCCAGCAGCTTAGGAAGGTCGGGGGCCAAAAACATTCAGTACTTC.

This clone was detected many times. The chain couples TRBV30 to TRBJ2-1, with 11 nucleotides matching TRBD2. The CDR3 is made up of 13 amino acids. CDR1 and CDR2 from the germline V gene are GTSNPN and SVGIG (reference sequence). Trimming at V came to 0 bases and at J to 12 bases, leaving 4 bases not matched to a gene. DNA of the CDR3: TGTGCCTGGAGTGTATCTAGCGGGGGGAGGCAGTTCTTC. It codes for CAWSVSSGGRQFF.

This chain joins TRBV19 and TRBJ1-2; D is perhaps TRBD1 (5 bases). The V gene's germline CDR1 is LNHDA and CDR2 SQIVND (reference sequence). With 9 bases removed from V and 5 bases from J, the gap between germline ends came to 16 bases. CDR3 length: 13 amino acids. The CDR3 nucleotides read TGTGCCAGCAACAGAAGTGGACAATATGGCTACACCTTC. Translation gives CASNRSGQYGYTF.

The chain recombines TRBV11-1 with TRBJ2-1; D is undetermined. The CDR3 runs 14 residues. The V and J ends lost 0 bases and 3 bases respectively, with 6 bases between them. Germline loops: CDR1 SGHAT, CDR2 FQDESV (reference sequence). The CDR3 here is CASSLALGYNEQFF. DNA of the CDR3: TGTGCCAGCAGCTTAGCTCTCGGCTACAATGAGCAGTTCTTC.

This clone appeared once. The V call is TRBV30, the J call TRBJ1-2, with 7 bases fitting TRBD1. Trimming cost V 2 bases and J 0 bases; bases outside gene matches: 9. Germline CDR1 is GTSNPN and CDR2 is SVGIG (reference sequence). CDR3 size: 16 residues. The CDR3 loop reads CAWSTRQGKANYGYTF. Here the CDR3 DNA reads TGTGCCTGGAGTACTCGACAGGGAAAAGCTAACTATGGCTACACCTTC. The full variable domain, its missing parts supplied by reference TRBV30 and TRBJ1-2, is SQTIHQWPATLVQPVGSPLSLECTVEGTSNPNLYWYRQAAGRGLQLLFYSVGIGQISSEVPQNLSASRPQDRQFILSSKKLLLSDSGFYLCAWSTRQGKANYGYTFGSGTRLTVV.

The V call is TRBV5-5, the J call TRBJ1-6; 11 bases fit TRBD1. This CDR3 is built from 16 residues. The J segment lost 6 bases and the V segment lost 3 bases, leaving 5 bases of the junction unmatched. Germline assignment: CDR1 SGHKS and CDR2 YYEKEE (reference sequence). CDR3 sequence (DNA): TGTGCCAGCAGCTGGACAGGGGGCCCCTTTAATTCACCCCTCCACTTT. Amino acids: CASSWTGGPFNSPLHF.

This clone was found once. The chain combines TRBV3-1 (or the pseudogene TRBV3-2) with TRBJ2-3; 7 nucleotides match TRBD2. In germline, CDR1 is LGHDT, CDR2 YNNKEL (reference sequence). CDR3 size: 18 residues. Germline trimming cut 1 base from V and 2 bases from J; bases unmatched to any gene: 12. The CDR3 protein is CASSQVGLAEPYTDTQYF. CDR3 DNA sequence: TGTGCCAGCAGCCAAGTCGGTCTAGCGGAACCTTACACAGATACGCAGTATTTT.

The chain recombines TRBV30 with TRBJ1-3; 7 bases are shared with TRBD1. The germline V gene encodes CDR1 GTSNPN and CDR2 SVGIG (reference sequence). Trimming at V came to 0 bases and at J to 0 bases, leaving 11 bases not matched to a gene. The CDR3 contains 18 residues. The CDR3 spells CAWSVLSPGGYSGNTIYF. The CDR3 DNA follows: TGTGCCTGGAGTGTACTTTCTCCAGGGGGATACTCTGGAAACACCATATATTTT.

V usage is TRBV5-1 and J usage is TRBJ1-5, with D maybe TRBD1 (5 bases). Germline V gene sequence: CDR1 SGHRS, CDR2 YFSETQ. The CDR3 consists of 14 residues. V was trimmed by 4 bases and J by 5 bases, leaving 13 bases between them. The CDR3 reads CASSRQGGDQPQHF. In DNA form, the CDR3 reads TGCGCCAGCAGCCGTCAGGGTGGGGATCAGCCCCAGCATTTT.

V is TRBV18 and J is TRBJ2-1; D remains unclear. Between the trimmed V and J ends, which lost 0 bases and 9 bases, there was a span of 6 bases. The CDR3 length is 12 residues. Germline loops: CDR1 KGHSH, CDR2 LQKENI. CDR3 sequence reads: CASSPPTIEQFF. The CDR3 DNA reads as TGTGCCAGCTCACCACCTACAATTGAGCAGTTCTTC.

The J gene is TRBJ1-1, the V gene TRBV7-9, with 7 bases aligning to TRBD1. Germline values: CDR1 SEHNR, CDR2 FQNEAQ (reference sequence). Trimming cost V 0 bases and J 1 base; bases outside gene matches: 5. The CDR3 consists of 16 residues. The CDR3 sequence is CASSLAKGAGNTEAFF. The CDR3 nucleotides read TGTGCCAGCAGCTTAGCTAAGGGGGCGGGGAACACTGAAGCTTTCTTT.

The chain uses TRBV27 and TRBJ2-1; 7 bases line up with TRBD2. Germline CDR1 MNHEY, CDR2 SMNVEV (reference sequence). This CDR3 region has 21 residues. Trimming took 3 bases from V and 3 from J; bases not matched to a gene: 23. The CDR3 region has the DNA TGTGCCAGCAGTTTGAGAATCCAGAGCGGGATTAACTCCCTCTACTACAATGAGCAGTTCTTC. This translates into CASSLRIQSGINSLYYNEQFF.

The chain is built from TRBV11-3 and TRBJ2-2, with 10 bases lining up with TRBD2. The trim removed 5 bases at V and 1 base at J, leaving 4 bases unmatched. From germline, CDR1 is SGHNT and CDR2 YENEEA. The CDR3 is made up of 16 amino acids. This CDR3 is CASSGRTSGNTGELFF. CDR3 DNA: TGTGCCAGCAGCGGGCGGACTAGCGGGAACACCGGGGAGCTGTTTTTT.

This clone was observed a handful of times. The V and J genes are TRBV27 and TRBJ2-1, with D hard to call. The CDR3 runs 13 residues. V lost 3 bases and J 6 bases, leaving 9 bases between the germline ends. Germline loops: CDR1 MNHEY, CDR2 SMNVEV (reference sequence). CDR3 loop: CASSFLRGNEQFF. The CDR3, as DNA: TGTGCCAGCAGTTTTCTTCGCGGCAATGAGCAGTTCTTC.

The chain has TRBV4-2 and TRBJ1-6; TRBD1 aligns across 9 bases. Germline trimming cut 7 bases from V and 10 bases from J; bases unmatched to any gene: 8. Germline CDR1 is LGHNA and CDR2 is YNFKEQ. This CDR3 is 14 amino acids long. This CDR3 is CASTPGTGKSPLHF. The CDR3 coding sequence is TGTGCCAGCACGCCCGGGACAGGGAAATCACCCCTCCACTTT.

The chain is built from TRBV7-8 and TRBJ2-6, with TRBD1 matching over 8 bases. The CDR3 has 18 amino acids. The V and J ends lost 5 bases and 0 bases, in that order; junction bases with no gene match: 9. Germline V CDR1 and CDR2: SGHVS, FQNEAQ. The CDR3 loop reads CASSPGQGPSSGANVLTF. The CDR3 DNA sequence: TGTGCCAGCAGCCCAGGACAGGGTCCGAGCTCTGGGGCCAACGTCCTGACTTTC.

This clone is a singleton in its sample. The chain joins TRBV5-1 to TRBJ1-3; 9 bases agree with TRBD1. The CDR3 runs to 14 residues. Trimming removed 3 bases from V and 4 bases from J; junction bases left unmatched: 2. CDR1 is SGHRS and CDR2 is YFSETQ in the germline V gene. CDR3 sequence reads: CASSSGTGGNTIYF. The DNA for the CDR3 is TGCGCCAGCAGCTCCGGGACAGGGGGAAACACCATATATTTT.

The J gene is TRBJ2-1, the V gene TRBV6-5, with D possibly matching TRBD1 (6 bases). The V and J ends lost 6 bases and 9 bases respectively, with 18 bases between them. The germline CDR1 and CDR2 sequences are MNHEY and SVGAGI. The CDR3 is made up of 14 amino acids. The DNA of the CDR3 is TGTGCCAGCAGATCCCTGGGACAAGCCATTGAGCAGTTCTTC. It specifies CASRSLGQAIEQFF.

The chain employs TRBV5-1 and TRBJ1-2; tentatively, D is TRBD1 (6 bases). Germline CDR1 reads SGHRS; CDR2 reads YFSETQ. The CDR3 sequence is 14 residues long. V lost 0 bases to trimming and J lost 6 bases, with 12 bases between them. CDR3 nucleotide sequence: TGCGCCAGCAGCTTGGCGGGGGGCGCCGATGGCTACACCTTC. This sequence encodes CASSLAGGADGYTF.

V gene TRBV18 combines with J gene TRBJ2-7; 7 bases map to TRBD1. Looked up from germline, CDR1 is KGHSH and CDR2 is LQKENI. The V gene end was trimmed by 5 bases and the J gene end by 4 bases; junction bases not matched to a gene: 11. The CDR3 length is 15 residues. CDR3 sequence reads: CASSVRDRPVYEQYF. As DNA, the CDR3 is TGTGCCAGCTCAGTCAGGGACAGACCTGTTTACGAGCAGTACTTC.

This chain uses TRBV7-6 with TRBJ2-7; 9 nucleotides line up with TRBD2. Germline CDR1 is SGHVS and CDR2 is FNYEAQ. V was pared by 1 base and J by 7 bases, with 5 bases of the junction left unmatched. The CDR3 has 14 residues. CDR3 DNA: TGTGCCAGCAGCTTAGAAGGGCGGGGGGGAGAGCAGTACTTC. Translation: CASSLEGRGGEQYF.

J is TRBJ1-2 and V is TRBV5-4; the match to TRBD1 covers 8 bases. Germline V gives CDR1 SGHNT, CDR2 YYREEE (reference sequence). CDR3 size: 18 residues. With 0 bases clipped from V and 3 bases from J, the junction kept 13 bases outside the gene matches. The CDR3 DNA reads as TGTGCCAGCAGCTTGGCCCTGGGCCGGACAGGGAGGTACTATGGCTACACCTTC. Protein product: CASSLALGRTGRYYGYTF.